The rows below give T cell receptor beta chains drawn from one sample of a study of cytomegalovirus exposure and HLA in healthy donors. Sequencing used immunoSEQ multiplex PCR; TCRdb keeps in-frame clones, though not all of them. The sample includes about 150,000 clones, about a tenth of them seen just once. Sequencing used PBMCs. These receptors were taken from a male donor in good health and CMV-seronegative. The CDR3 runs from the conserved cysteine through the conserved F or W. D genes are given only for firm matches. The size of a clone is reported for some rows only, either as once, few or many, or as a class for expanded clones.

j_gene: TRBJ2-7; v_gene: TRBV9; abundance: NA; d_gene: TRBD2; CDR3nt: TGTGCCAGCAGCGGGAGGGGAGGGATAGAGCAGTACTTC; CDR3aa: CASSGRGGIEQYF
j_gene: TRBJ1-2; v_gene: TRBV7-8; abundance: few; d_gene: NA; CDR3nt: TGTGCCAGCAGCCCCGCAGGGGTTGGTGGCTACACCTTC; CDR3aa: CASSPAGVGGYTF
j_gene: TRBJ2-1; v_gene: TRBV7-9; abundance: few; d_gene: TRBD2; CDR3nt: TGTGCCAGCAGCTTAGTGTTGCGGGGGGGCGGCAATGAGCAGTTCTTC; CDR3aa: CASSLVLRGGGNEQFF
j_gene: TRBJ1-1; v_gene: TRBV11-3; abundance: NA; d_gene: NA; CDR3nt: TGTGCCAGCAGCGCTTCAGACAGGAACACTGAAGCTTTCTTT; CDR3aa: CASSASDRNTEAFF
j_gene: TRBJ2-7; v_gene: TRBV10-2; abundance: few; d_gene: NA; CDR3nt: TGCGCCAGCAGCCCTGCGGGGCCATACGAGCAGTACTTC; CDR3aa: CASSPAGPYEQYF
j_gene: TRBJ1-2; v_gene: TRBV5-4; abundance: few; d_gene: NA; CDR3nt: TGTGCCAGCAGCGCGAGTACGGTGGACTATGGCTACACCTTC; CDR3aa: CASSASTVDYGYTF
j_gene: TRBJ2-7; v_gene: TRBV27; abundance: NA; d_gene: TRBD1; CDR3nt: TGTGCCAGCAGTTTCGGACAGGGATCCTCCGAGCAGTACTTC; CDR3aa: CASSFGQGSSEQYF
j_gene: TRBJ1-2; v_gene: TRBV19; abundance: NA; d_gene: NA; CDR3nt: TGTGCCAGTAGTACCTGGCCAGATTATGGCTACACCTTC; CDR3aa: CASSTWPDYGYTF
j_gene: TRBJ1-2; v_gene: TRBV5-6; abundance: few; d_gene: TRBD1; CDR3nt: TGTGCCAGCAGCCAACCGGACAGGAAGGGCGGCTACACCTTC; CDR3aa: CASSQPDRKGGYTF
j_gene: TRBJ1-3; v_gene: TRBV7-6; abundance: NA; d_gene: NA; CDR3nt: TGTGCCAGCAGCTTAGCGCGGCCGAGCTCTGGAAACACCATATATTTT; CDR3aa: CASSLARPSSGNTIYF
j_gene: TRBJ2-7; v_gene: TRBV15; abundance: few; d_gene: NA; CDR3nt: TGTGCCACCAGCGTAGTTCGGGGGTCCTACGAGCAGTACTTC; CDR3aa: CATSVVRGSYEQYF
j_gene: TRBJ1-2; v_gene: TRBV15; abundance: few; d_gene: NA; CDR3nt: TGTGCCACCAGCAGAGATCTCGGACAGCCTGTCTATGGCTACACCTTC; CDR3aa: CATSRDLGQPVYGYTF